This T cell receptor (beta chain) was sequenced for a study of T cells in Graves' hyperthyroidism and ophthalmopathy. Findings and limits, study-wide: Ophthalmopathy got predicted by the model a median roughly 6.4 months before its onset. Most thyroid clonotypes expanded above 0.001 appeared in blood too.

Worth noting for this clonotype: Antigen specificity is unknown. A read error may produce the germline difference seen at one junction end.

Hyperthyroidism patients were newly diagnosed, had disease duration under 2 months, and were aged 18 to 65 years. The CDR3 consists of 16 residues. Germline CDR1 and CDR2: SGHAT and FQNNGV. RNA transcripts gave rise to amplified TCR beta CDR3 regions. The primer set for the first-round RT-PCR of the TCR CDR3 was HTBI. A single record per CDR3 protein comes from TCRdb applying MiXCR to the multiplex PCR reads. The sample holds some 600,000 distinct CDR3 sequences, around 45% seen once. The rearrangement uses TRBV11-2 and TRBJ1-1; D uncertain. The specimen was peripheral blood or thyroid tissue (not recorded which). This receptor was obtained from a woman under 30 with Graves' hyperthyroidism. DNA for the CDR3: TGTGCCAGCAGCTTATCTGGTAGGACCATGAACAATGAAGCTTTCTTT. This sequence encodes CASSLSGRTMNNEAFF.